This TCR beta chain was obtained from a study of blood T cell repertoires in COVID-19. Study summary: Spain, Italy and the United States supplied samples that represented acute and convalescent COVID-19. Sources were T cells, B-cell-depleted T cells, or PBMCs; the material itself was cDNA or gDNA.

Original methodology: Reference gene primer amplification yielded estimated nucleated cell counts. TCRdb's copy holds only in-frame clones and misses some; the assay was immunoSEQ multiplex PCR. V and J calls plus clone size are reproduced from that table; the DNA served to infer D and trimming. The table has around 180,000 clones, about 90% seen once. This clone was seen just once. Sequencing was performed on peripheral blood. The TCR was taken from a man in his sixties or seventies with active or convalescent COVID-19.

The CDR3 spells CASSSGQGGGLRLNTEAFF. The CDR3 nucleotides are TGTGCCAGCAGCTCTGGACAGGGAGGCGGGTTAAGATTGAACACTGAAGCTTTCTTT. The V and J genes are TRBV5-6 and TRBJ1-1; 8 nucleotides match TRBD1. Germline CDR1 SGHDT, CDR2 YYEEEE. V was clipped by 3 bases and J by 0 bases; unmatched bases: 16. There are 19 residues in the CDR3.